Below, 23 T cell receptor beta chains from the same sample are listed, as sequenced in a study of technical replicates of blood from a handful of donors. Libraries were prepared by immunoSEQ multiplex PCR; TCRdb keeps only in-frame clonotypes and omits some of them. The profile shows 40,000 to 60,000 clones, 90% to 95% of them singletons. The sequenced sample was PBMCs. These receptor sequences come from a human donor in good health. Some clones in this sample may be carry-over from other donors' samples.

This sequence joins TRBV7-2 and TRBJ2-5; the match to TRBD1 covers 9 bases. This CDR3 contains 17 residues. Germline loops: CDR1 SGHTA, CDR2 FQGNSA. V lost 0 bases and J lost 4; bases outside the gene matches: 9. For the CDR3, the DNA is TGTGCCAGCAGCTTAGCCCCGGGGACAGGGTTTGGAGAGACCCAGTACTTC. Amino acids: CASSLAPGTGFGETQYF. The variable domain in full, completed from reference TRBV7-2 and TRBJ2-5, reads GAGVSQSPSNKVTEKGKDVELRCDPISGHTALYWYRQSLGQGLEFLIYFQGNSAPDKSGLPSDRFSAERTGGSVSTLTIQRTQQEDSAVYLCASSLAPGTGFGETQYFGPGTRLLVL.

V and J are TRBV11-2 and TRBJ2-7, with 8 positions matching TRBD2. V lost 2 bases, J lost 0 bases, and 3 bases stayed unmatched. This CDR3 spans 15 amino acids. Germline V gene sequence: CDR1 SGHAT, CDR2 FQNNGV. CDR3 amino acids: CASSLSSGSSYEQYF. In DNA, the CDR3 is TGTGCCAGCAGCTTATCCAGCGGGAGCTCCTACGAGCAGTACTTC. Full variable domain (outside the CDR3, taken from reference TRBV11-2 and TRBJ2-7): EAGVAQSPRYKIIEKRQSVAFWCNPISGHATLYWYQQILGQGPKLLIQFQNNGVVDDSQLPKDRFSAERLKGVDSTLKIQPAKLEDSAVYLCASSLSSGSSYEQYFGPGTRLTVT.

V gene TRBV6-1 combines with J gene TRBJ2-1; TRBD1 aligns across 9 bases. CDR3 length: 15 amino acids. V was pared by 1 base and J by 4 bases, with 2 bases of the junction left unmatched. Looked up from germline, CDR1 is MNHNS and CDR2 is SASEGT. DNA of the CDR3: TGTGCCAGCAGTGAAGGACAGGGGGGATACAATGAGCAGTTCTTC. It codes for CASSEGQGGYNEQFF.

The chain is built from TRBV30 and TRBJ1-5; the D is unclear. The CDR3 sequence is 13 residues long. The germline CDR1 and CDR2 sequences are GTSNPN and SVGIG (reference sequence). V lost 2 bases to trimming and J lost 3 bases, with 8 bases between them. CDR3 sequence reads: CAWSFRDNQPQHF. In DNA, the CDR3 is TGTGCCTGGAGTTTCCGGGACAATCAGCCCCAGCATTTT. Combining the CDR3 with reference TRBV30 and TRBJ1-5 gives the whole variable domain SQTIHQWPATLVQPVGSPLSLECTVEGTSNPNLYWYRQAAGRGLQLLFYSVGIGQISSEVPQNLSASRPQDRQFILSSKKLLLSDSGFYLCAWSFRDNQPQHFGDGTRLSIL.

The chain has TRBV6-6 and TRBJ1-5, with a possible D match to TRBD1 (5 bases). The CDR3 has 12 amino acids. Germline lookup yields CDR1 MNHNY and CDR2 SVGAGI (reference sequence). The V end lost 5 bases, the J end lost 6 bases, and 8 bases lay between the germline ends. For the CDR3, the DNA is TGTGCCAGCAGTCCGGGGGGTCAGCCCCAGCATTTT. Its translation is CASSPGGQPQHF.

The chain is built from TRBV7-3 and TRBJ2-3; TRBD2 is a possible D gene (5 bases). Germline CDR1 SGHTA, CDR2 FQGTGA. V was clipped by 4 bases and J by 5 bases, with 7 bases between them. This CDR3 spans 12 amino acids. CDR3 nucleotides: TGTGCCAGCAGCTCACTAGGAGATACGCAGTATTTT. This sequence encodes CASSSLGDTQYF.

V usage is TRBV7-9 and J usage is TRBJ2-3, with D maybe TRBD1 (5 bases). CDR1 and CDR2 (germline): SEHNR, FQNEAQ (reference sequence). The CDR3 is made up of 16 amino acids. The V end lost 1 base, the J end lost 1 base, and 12 bases lay between the germline ends. CDR3 nucleotides: TGTGCCAGCAGCTTAGAAGGGGCATTTGGCACAGATACGCAGTATTTT. It specifies CASSLEGAFGTDTQYF.

Concerning this clone itself: The DNA is left out, because the CDR3 cannot be placed on it with certainty; the CDR3 is given as TCRdb lists it. The J gene is TRBJ1-6, the V gene TRBV6-5. The germline V gene has CDR1 MNHEY and CDR2 SVGAGI. The CDR3 spans 15 amino acids, including both terminal residues. CDR3 protein: CASSSSGGWNSPLHF.

The CDR3 sequence is CASSQDRGPDTQYF. The CDR3 DNA sequence: TGCGCCAGCAGCCAAGATCGGGGTCCAGATACGCAGTATTTT. V gene TRBV4-3 combines with J gene TRBJ2-3; a possible D gene is TRBD2 (5 bases). Trimming left V 0 bases short and J 4 bases short, with 8 bases between. The CDR3 is 14 amino acids. Germline loops: CDR1 LGHNA, CDR2 YSLEER.

The CDR3 DNA reads as TGCGCCAGCAGCCAGAGGGACAGTACTAACTATGGCTACACCTTC. Encoded protein: CASSQRDSTNYGYTF. The chain is built from TRBV4-1 and TRBJ1-2; 7 positions agree with TRBD1. The CDR3 is 15 amino acids. Germline CDR1 reads MGHRA; CDR2 reads YSYEKL. Trimming cost V 3 bases and J 0 bases; bases outside gene matches: 4.

CDR3 nucleotides: TGTGCCAGCAGCCAAGAAAGGGGAGGGACTAATGAAAAACTGTTTTTT. This sequence encodes CASSQERGGTNEKLFF. This chain connects TRBV4-2 to TRBJ1-4; perhaps TRBD1 as D (5 bases). The CDR3 spans 16 residues. Deletions cut 0 bases from V and 2 bases from J, with 10 bases between. Germline V CDR1 and CDR2: LGHNA, YNFKEQ.

The V gene is TRBV29-1, the J gene TRBJ2-1, with 8 positions matching TRBD1. The CDR3 sequence is 14 residues long. The germline gives CDR1 SQVTM, CDR2 ANQGSEA. V was pared by 6 bases and J by 9 bases, with 13 bases of the junction left unmatched. CDR3 loop: CSVEGTGLRIEQFF. In DNA, the CDR3 is TGCAGCGTGGAGGGGACAGGCCTTAGAATTGAGCAGTTCTTC.

The chain couples TRBV5-5 to TRBJ1-1; 7 positions agree with TRBD1. Germline CDR1 and CDR2: SGHKS and YYEKEE (reference sequence). This CDR3 is 14 amino acids long. V dropped 1 base and J dropped 7; count of bases not matched to a gene: 7. In DNA form, the CDR3 reads TGTGCCAGCAGCTTGCAGCGGGGGACAGTTGAAGCTTTCTTT. It specifies CASSLQRGTVEAFF.

V usage is TRBV15 and J usage is TRBJ2-7; 12 positions match TRBD2. The CDR3 extends over 16 amino acids. J lost 9 bases, V lost 0 bases, and 9 bases had no gene match. The germline gives CDR1 LNHNV, CDR2 YYDKDF (reference sequence). Written as DNA, the CDR3 is TGTGCCACCAGCAGAGATCCCGAACTAGCGGGGGGTAGGCAGTACTTC. Protein product: CATSRDPELAGGRQYF.

The rearrangement joins TRBV7-2 to TRBJ1-1; 11 bases map to TRBD1. CDR1 and CDR2 (germline): SGHTA, FQGNSA. This CDR3 region has 14 residues. The V segment lost 4 bases and the J segment 4 bases; nucleotides outside the gene matches: 2. The CDR3 coding sequence is TGTGCCAGCAGCTCCGGGACAGGGGGCACTGAAGCTTTCTTT. The encoded protein is CASSSGTGGTEAFF.

The CDR3: CASSLLSLSGQGTEAFF. The DNA of the CDR3 is TGTGCCAGCAGTTTACTCAGCCTCTCGGGCCAGGGGACTGAAGCTTTCTTT. The rearrangement joins TRBV27 to TRBJ1-1, with D possibly matching TRBD1 (6 bases). Germline CDR1 reads MNHEY; CDR2 reads SMNVEV (reference sequence). V was cut by 2 bases and J by 5 bases, with 21 bases left in between. The CDR3 runs 17 residues.

The V gene is TRBV4-1, the J gene TRBJ1-2, with no clear D. CDR3 length: 13 residues. Germline CDR1 MGHRA, CDR2 YSYEKL. Trimming pared 1 base from V and 4 bases from J, leaving 7 bases between. CDR3 in amino acids: CASSQASSYGYTF. The DNA of the CDR3 is TGCGCCAGCAGCCAAGCCTCGTCCTATGGCTACACCTTC.

This CDR3 reads CASSLDYSGPGELFF. CDR3 in DNA: TGTGCCAGCAGCTTGGATTATAGCGGGCCCGGGGAGCTGTTTTTT. J is TRBJ2-2 and V is TRBV5-5; TRBD2 agrees at 7 bases. CDR1 SGHKS and CDR2 YYEKEE come from the germline V gene (reference sequence). V gave up 0 bases and J gave up 6 bases; unmatched junction bases: 5. The CDR3 consists of 15 residues.

The chain carries TRBV11-2 and TRBJ2-2; D might be TRBD2 (5 bases). CDR1 is SGHAT, CDR2 FQNNGV, per germline. The CDR3 runs to 13 residues. V was cut by 2 bases and J by 7 bases, with 8 bases left in between. The CDR3 sequence: CASSLIRDGELFF. The CDR3 DNA reads TGTGCCAGCAGCTTAATTCGGGACGGGGAGCTGTTTTTT.

The chain uses TRBV9 and TRBJ2-7; TRBD2 matches 11 bases. The CDR3 extends over 15 amino acids. V dropped 0 bases and J dropped 6; count of bases not matched to a gene: 5. CDR1 and CDR2 (germline): SGDLS, YYNGEE. The CDR3: CASSVGVAGGPEQYF. CDR3 nucleotides: TGTGCCAGCAGCGTAGGGGTAGCGGGAGGGCCCGAGCAGTACTTC. Together with reference TRBV9 and TRBJ2-7, the CDR3 gives the full variable domain: DSGVTQTPKHLITATGQRVTLRCSPRSGDLSVYWYQQSLDQGLQFLIQYYNGEERAKGNILERFSAQQFPDLHSELNLSSLELGDSALYFCASSVGVAGGPEQYFGPGTRLTVT.

This rearrangement joins TRBV29-1 to TRBJ1-1; TRBD1 might be the D (6 bases). CDR1 SQVTM and CDR2 ANQGSEA come from the germline V gene. The CDR3 extends over 12 amino acids. Trimming left V 5 bases short and J 2 bases short, with 9 bases between. CDR3 nucleotide sequence: TGCAGCGTTCAACAGGGCAACACTGAAGCTTTCTTT. It specifies CSVQQGNTEAFF.

The chain recombines TRBV18 with TRBJ2-7, with D maybe TRBD2 (7 bases). The ends were cut back, 2 bases at V and 0 bases at J, with 11 bases in the middle. The CDR3 has 15 residues. Germline V gene lookup returns CDR1 KGHSH and CDR2 LQKENI. CDR3 in amino acids: CASSPTGGPSYEQYF. The CDR3 DNA reads as TGTGCCAGCTCACCAACCGGGGGGCCCTCCTACGAGCAGTACTTC.

The chain links TRBV10-3 to TRBJ1-1; 8 bases agree with TRBD1. The trim removed 5 bases at V and 1 base at J, leaving 6 bases unmatched. The CDR3 runs 15 residues. CDR1 and CDR2 from the germline V gene are ENHRY and SYGVKD. The CDR3, as DNA: TGTGCCATCAGTAGGACCGGGACAGGGAACACTGAAGCTTTCTTT. Translation: CAISRTGTGNTEAFF.